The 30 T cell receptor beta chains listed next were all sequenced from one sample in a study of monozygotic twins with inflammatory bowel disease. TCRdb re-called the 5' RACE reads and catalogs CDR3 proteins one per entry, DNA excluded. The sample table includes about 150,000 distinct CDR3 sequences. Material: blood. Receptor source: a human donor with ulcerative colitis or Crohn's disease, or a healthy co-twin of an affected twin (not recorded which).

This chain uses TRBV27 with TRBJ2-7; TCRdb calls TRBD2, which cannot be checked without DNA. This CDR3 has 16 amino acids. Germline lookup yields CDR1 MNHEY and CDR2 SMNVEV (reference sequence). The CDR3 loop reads CASSRGLAGARYEQYF.

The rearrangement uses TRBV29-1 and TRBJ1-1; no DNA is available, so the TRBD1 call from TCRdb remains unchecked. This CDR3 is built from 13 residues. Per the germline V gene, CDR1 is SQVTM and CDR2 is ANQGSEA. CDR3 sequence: CSDLDSPSLEAFF.

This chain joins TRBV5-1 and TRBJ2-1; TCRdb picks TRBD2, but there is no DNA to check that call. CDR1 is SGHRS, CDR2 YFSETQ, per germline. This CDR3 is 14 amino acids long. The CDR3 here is CASSLEAGEFEQFF.

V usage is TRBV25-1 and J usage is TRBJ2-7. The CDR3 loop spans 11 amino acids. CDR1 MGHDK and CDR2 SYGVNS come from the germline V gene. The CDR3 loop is CASSLNYEQYF.

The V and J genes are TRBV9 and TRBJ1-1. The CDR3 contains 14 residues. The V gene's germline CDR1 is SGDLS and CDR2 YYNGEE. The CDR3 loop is CASSVGGQLTEAFF.

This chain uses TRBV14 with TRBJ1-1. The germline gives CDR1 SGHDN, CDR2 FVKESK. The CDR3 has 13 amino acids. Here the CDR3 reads CASSQVSNTEAFF.

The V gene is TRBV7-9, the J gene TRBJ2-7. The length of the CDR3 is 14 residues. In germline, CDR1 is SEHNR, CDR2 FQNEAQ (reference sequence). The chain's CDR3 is CASSFGDTVSEQYF.

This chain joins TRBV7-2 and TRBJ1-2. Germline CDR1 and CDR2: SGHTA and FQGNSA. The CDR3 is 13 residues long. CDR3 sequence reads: CASSLEGFGGYTF.

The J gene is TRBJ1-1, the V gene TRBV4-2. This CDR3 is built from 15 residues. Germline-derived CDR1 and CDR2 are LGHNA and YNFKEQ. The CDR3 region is CASSQESGIVTEAFF.

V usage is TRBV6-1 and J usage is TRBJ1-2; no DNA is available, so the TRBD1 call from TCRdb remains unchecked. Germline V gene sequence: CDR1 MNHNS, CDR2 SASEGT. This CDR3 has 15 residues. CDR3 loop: CASSEGGQGHYGYTF.

This chain's CDR3 is CASSSPSGRDSGANVLTF. The chain combines TRBV28 with TRBJ2-6; TCRdb's assignment of TRBD2 cannot be checked, as there is no DNA. The CDR3 totals 18 residues. The germline V gene encodes CDR1 MDHEN and CDR2 SYDVKM.

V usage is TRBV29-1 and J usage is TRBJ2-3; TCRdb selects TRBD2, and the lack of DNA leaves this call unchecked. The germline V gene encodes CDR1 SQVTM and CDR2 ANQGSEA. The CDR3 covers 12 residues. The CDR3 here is CSVASGPDTQYF.

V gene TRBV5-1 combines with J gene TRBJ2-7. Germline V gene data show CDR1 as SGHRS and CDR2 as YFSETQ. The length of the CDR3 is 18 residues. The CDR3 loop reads CASSLLGRGSVSSYEQYF.

The CDR3 protein is CASSYSTVPGYEQYF. The V gene is TRBV6-2 or TRBV6-3, the J gene TRBJ2-7; the D call of TRBD1 rests on TCRdb alone, since no DNA is present to check it. This CDR3 has 15 amino acids. Germline V gene lookup returns CDR1 MNHEY and CDR2 SVGEGT.

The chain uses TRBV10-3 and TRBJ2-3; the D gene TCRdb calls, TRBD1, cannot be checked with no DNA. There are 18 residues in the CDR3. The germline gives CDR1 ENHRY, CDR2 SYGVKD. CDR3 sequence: CAITGIRDKERSTDTQYF.

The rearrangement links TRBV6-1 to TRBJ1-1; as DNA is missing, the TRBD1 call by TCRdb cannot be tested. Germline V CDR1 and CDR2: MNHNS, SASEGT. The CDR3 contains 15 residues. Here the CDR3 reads CASSRTGGPNTEAFF.

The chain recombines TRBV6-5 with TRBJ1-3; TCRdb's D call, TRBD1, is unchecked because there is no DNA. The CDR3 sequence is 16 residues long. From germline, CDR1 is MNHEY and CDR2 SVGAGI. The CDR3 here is CASSYSKGATGNTIYF.

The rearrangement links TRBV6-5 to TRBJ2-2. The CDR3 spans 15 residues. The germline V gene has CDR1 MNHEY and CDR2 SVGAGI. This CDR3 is CASSYSALRVWELFF.

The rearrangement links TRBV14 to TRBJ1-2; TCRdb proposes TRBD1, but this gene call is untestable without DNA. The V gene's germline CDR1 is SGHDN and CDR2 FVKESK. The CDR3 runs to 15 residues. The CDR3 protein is CASSQDQTGYYGYTF.

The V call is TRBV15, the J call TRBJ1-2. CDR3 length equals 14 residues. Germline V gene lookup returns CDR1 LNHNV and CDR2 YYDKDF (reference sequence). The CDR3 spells CATSVPGALYGYTF.

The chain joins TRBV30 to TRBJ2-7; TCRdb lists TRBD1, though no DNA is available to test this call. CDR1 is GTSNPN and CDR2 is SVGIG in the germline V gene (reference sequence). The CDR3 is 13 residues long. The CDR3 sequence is CAFRDRADYEQYF.

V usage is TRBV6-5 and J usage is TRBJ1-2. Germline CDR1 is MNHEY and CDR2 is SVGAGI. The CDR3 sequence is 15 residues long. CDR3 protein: CASSYLGSSFGGYTF.

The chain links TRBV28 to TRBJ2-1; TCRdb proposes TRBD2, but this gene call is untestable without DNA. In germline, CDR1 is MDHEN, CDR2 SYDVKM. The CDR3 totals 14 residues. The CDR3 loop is CASSNGRSYNEQFF.

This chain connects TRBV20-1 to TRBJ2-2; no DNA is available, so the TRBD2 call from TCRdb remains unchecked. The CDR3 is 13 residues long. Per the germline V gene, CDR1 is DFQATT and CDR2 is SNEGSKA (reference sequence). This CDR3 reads CSAKRPSTGELFF.

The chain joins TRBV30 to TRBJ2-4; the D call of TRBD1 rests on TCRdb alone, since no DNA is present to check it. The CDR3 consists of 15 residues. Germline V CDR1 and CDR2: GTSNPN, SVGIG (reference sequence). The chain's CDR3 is CAWSDRDRGAVIQYF.

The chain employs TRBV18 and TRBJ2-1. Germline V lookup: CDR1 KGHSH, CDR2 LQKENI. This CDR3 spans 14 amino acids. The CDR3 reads CASSPVPIYNEQFF.

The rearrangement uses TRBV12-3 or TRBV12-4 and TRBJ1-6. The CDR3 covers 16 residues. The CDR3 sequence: CASSFGSGQMNSPLHF.

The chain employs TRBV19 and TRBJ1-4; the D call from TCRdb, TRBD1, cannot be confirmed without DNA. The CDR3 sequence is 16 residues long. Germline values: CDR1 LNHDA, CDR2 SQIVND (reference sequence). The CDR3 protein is CASSPQRLGEGEKLFF. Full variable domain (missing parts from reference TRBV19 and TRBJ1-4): DGGITQSPKYLFRKEGQNVTLSCEQNLNHDAMYWYRQDPGQGLRLIYYSQIVNDFQKGDIAEGYSVSREKKESFPLTVTSAQKNPTAFYLCASSPQRLGEGEKLFFGSGTQLSVL.

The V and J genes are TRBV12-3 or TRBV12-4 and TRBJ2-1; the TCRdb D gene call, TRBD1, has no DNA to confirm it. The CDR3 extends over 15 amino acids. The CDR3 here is CASSPTGSSYNEQFF.

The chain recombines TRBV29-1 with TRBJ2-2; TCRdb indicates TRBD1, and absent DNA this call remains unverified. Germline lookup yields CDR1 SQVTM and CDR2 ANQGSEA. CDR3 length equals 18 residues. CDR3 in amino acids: CSVGSLVASVPGTGELFF.